Each of the 6 T cell receptor beta chains below was sequenced from the same sample in a study of shared clonotypes between healthy human individuals. Method: immunoSEQ multiplex PCR; TCRdb's copy keeps in-frame clones and lacks some. The sample gives about 980,000 clones, 76% of which show up once; approximately 1.5% is in the top ten. Source material: memory CD4+ T cells sorted from blood. Specified subset: CD45RA-negative fraction. The receptors shown here come from a man aged 18 to 30 in good health.

The gene calls are TRBV18 and TRBJ2-7; D remains unclear. Trimming stripped 3 bases from V and 7 bases from J, with 19 bases between. The CDR3 length is 15 residues. CDR1 is KGHSH and CDR2 is LQKENI in the germline V gene. Here the CDR3 reads CASSPTVGKGWEQYF. DNA for the CDR3: TGTGCCAGCTCACCCACGGTAGGGAAAGGGTGGGAGCAGTACTTC.

A single count supports this clone. The rearrangement joins TRBV30 to TRBJ2-5, with 7 bases aligning to TRBD2. Per the germline V gene, CDR1 is GTSNPN and CDR2 is SVGIG (reference sequence). The CDR3 is made up of 13 amino acids. V shed 4 bases, J shed 2 bases, and the junction held 4 bases outside the gene matches. Written as DNA, the CDR3 is TGTGCCTGGACTAGCGGTCGACAAGAGACCCAGTACTTC. It yields the protein CAWTSGRQETQYF.

The V gene is TRBV2, the J gene TRBJ2-7; TRBD2 matches at 13 bases. CDR1 is SNHLY and CDR2 is FYNNEI in the germline V gene. The CDR3 extends over 16 amino acids. Trimming removed 5 bases from V and 1 base from J; junction bases left unmatched: 5. CDR3 DNA: TGTGCCAGCAGTCCAGCGACTAGCGGGGGGTCCTACGAGCAGTACTTC. Translation gives CASSPATSGGSYEQYF.

V is TRBV7-2 and J is TRBJ1-1; D gene unclear. CDR3 size: 12 residues. With 5 bases removed from V and 8 bases from J, the gap between germline ends came to 12 bases. From germline, CDR1 is SGHTA and CDR2 FQGNSA. The CDR3 DNA reads as TGTGCCAGCAGCGAACGGTGGGGAGAAGCTTTCTTT. Amino acids: CASSERWGEAFF.

V is TRBV5-1 and J is TRBJ2-7; TRBD2 aligns across 13 bases. Germline V CDR1 and CDR2: SGHRS, YFSETQ. The CDR3 is made up of 16 amino acids. Losses at the gene ends were 2 bases for V and 5 bases for J; bases not matched to a gene: 7. CDR3 sequence: CASSLISGTSGDEQYF. In DNA form, the CDR3 reads TGCGCCAGCAGCTTAATCTCCGGGACTAGCGGGGACGAGCAGTACTTC.

This rearrangement joins TRBV6-1 to TRBJ2-2, with TRBD2 matching over 12 bases. The V and J ends lost 1 base and 5 bases, in that order; junction bases with no gene match: 5. This CDR3 spans 17 amino acids. CDR1 MNHNS and CDR2 SASEGT come from the germline V gene. The CDR3 nucleotides read TGTGCCAGCAGTGAAGGGGGGACTAGCGGGTTGACCGGGGAGCTGTTTTTT. As protein: CASSEGGTSGLTGELFF.